This is a list of T cell receptor beta chains from one sample in a study of Graves' ophthalmopathy and Graves' hyperthyroidism. TCRdb fed the multiplex PCR reads into MiXCR, producing one record per CDR3 protein. This sample has 600,000 to 950,000 distinct CDR3 sequences; roughly 41% occur once, and the top ten carry approximately 43%. What was sequenced was peripheral blood. Receptors originate from an adult man with Graves' ophthalmopathy. Both conserved end residues are part of each CDR3. The D gene is left open where the match is weak. Clone sizes are given selectively: once, few, many, or a class where the clone is expanded.

>TRBJ2-5|TRBD2|.|TRBV29-1
CSAPSGGAQETQYF
TGCAGTGCCCCTAGCGGGGGGGCCCAAGAGACCCAGTACTTC
>TRBJ2-7|.|many|TRBV10-2
CAIAPGDGYEQYF
TGCGCCATTGCTCCGGGGGATGGTTACGAGCAGTACTTC
>TRBJ1-1|TRBD1|.|TRBV14
CASSHRIGQGGTEAFF
TGTGCCAGCAGCCACCGGATAGGACAGGGGGGCACTGAAGCTTTCTTT
>TRBJ1-5|.|many|TRBV10-3
CAIYRENQPQHF
TGTGCCATCTATAGGGAAAATCAGCCCCAGCATTTT
>TRBJ1-6|TRBD1|.|TRBV25-1
CASSYHIRQGNNSPLHF
TGTGCCAGCAGTTACCATATACGACAGGGCAATAATTCACCCCTCCACTTT
>TRBJ2-2|.|.|TRBV7-9
CASSLVRGPAGELFF
TGTGCCAGCAGCTTAGTCCGGGGCCCGGCCGGGGAGCTGTTTTTT
>TRBJ2-2|.|few|TRBV7-2
CASSPIHTTGELFF
TGTGCCAGCAGCCCTATTCACACCACCGGGGAGCTGTTTTTT
>TRBJ1-1|.|once|TRBV10-3
CANSASPVNTEAFF
TGTGCCAACAGCGCGAGCCCCGTGAACACTGAAGCTTTCTTT
>TRBJ1-5|.|.|TRBV6-1
CASSEGSGRGQPQHF
TGTGCCAGCAGTGAAGGCTCAGGAAGGGGGCAGCCCCAGCATTTT
>TRBJ2-5|.|few|TRBV20-1
CSASPTPGAGQETQYF
TGCAGTGCTAGCCCAACCCCCGGGGCGGGGCAAGAGACCCAGTACTTC
>TRBJ1-5|TRBD1|.|TRBV7-9
CASSWTGEYSNQPQHF
TGTGCCAGCAGTTGGACAGGAGAATATAGCAATCAGCCCCAGCATTTT
>TRBJ1-5|.|.|TRBV20-1
CSAVRGTLDQPQHF
TGCAGTGCGGTCCGGGGGACACTTGATCAGCCCCAGCATTTT
>TRBJ1-2|.|.|TRBV7-9
CASNPLSGAAYGYTF
TGTGCCAGCAACCCTCTGTCCGGGGCCGCGTATGGCTACACCTTC
>TRBJ2-5|.|.|TRBV2
CASSQRPETQYF
TGTGCCAGCAGTCAGCGGCCAGAGACCCAGTACTTC
>TRBJ1-6|.|.|TRBV20-1
CSAQNKSSYNSPLHF
TGCAGTGCGCAGAATAAGAGCTCCTATAATTCACCCCTCCACTTT
>TRBJ1-5|.|few|TRBV2
CASSDTAGSKPQHF
TGTGCCAGCAGTGATACGGCGGGCTCAAAGCCCCAGCATTTT
>TRBJ1-1|.|.|TRBV10-3
CAISDRVADTEAFF
TGTGCCATCAGTGACAGAGTGGCGGACACTGAAGCTTTCTTT
>TRBJ2-7|TRBD1|few|TRBV7-2
CASSTKTGGAYEQYF
TGTGCCAGCAGCACTAAGACAGGGGGCGCCTACGAGCAGTACTTC
>TRBJ2-7|.|many|TRBV25-1
CASSDFGRTYEQYF
TGTGCCAGCAGTGACTTTGGACGGACCTACGAGCAGTACTTC
>TRBJ1-1|.|few|TRBV6-6
CASSLTGLRGTEAFF
TGTGCCAGCAGTTTAACGGGCCTCCGAGGCACTGAAGCTTTCTTT
>TRBJ1-1|.|few|TRBV5-8
CASSLQGMAEAFF
TGTGCCAGCAGCTTGCAGGGGATGGCTGAAGCTTTCTTT
>TRBJ2-2|.|few|TRBV25-1
CASGSGTGELFF
TGTGCCAGCGGGAGCGGCACCGGGGAGCTGTTTTTT
>TRBJ1-2|.|.|TRBV20-1
CSARGTLNYGYAF
TGCAGTGCTAGAGGGACCCTTAACTATGGCTACGCCTTC
>TRBJ2-6|.|few|TRBV25-1
CASSPPKREDYGAGANVLTF
TGTGCCAGCTCACCACCGAAACGAGAGGATTACGGGGCTGGGGCCAACGTCCTGACTTTC
>TRBJ1-2|.|many|TRBV29-1
CSVENGRYGYTF
TGCAGCGTTGAGAACGGCCGCTATGGCTACACCTTC
>TRBJ2-5|.|many|TRBV20-1
CSAETGSLNFGETQYF
TGCAGCGCCGAGACGGGCAGCCTCAATTTCGGGGAGACCCAGTACTTC
>TRBJ1-2|.|.|TRBV15
CATSSFGVSYGYTF
TGTGCCACCAGCAGTTTTGGGGTGTCCTATGGCTACACCTTC
>TRBJ1-1|.|.|TRBV19
CASRRGPYTEAFF
TGTGCCAGTAGGCGGGGTCCGTACACTGAAGCTTTCTTT
>TRBJ2-7|TRBD2|many|TRBV29-1
CSVDHGGGYEQYF
TGCAGCGTTGACCACGGCGGGGGGTACGAGCAGTACTTC